These 7 T cell receptor beta chains were sequenced from one sample in a study of beta chain features in type 1 diabetes. These receptors' targets are unknown. Findings and caveats of the study: There was a moderate but significant shortening of TCRB CDR3s in all four CD4+ subsets of Type 1 diabetes patients.

The sequenced template was cDNA made from the entire isolated RNA. TCRdb keeps only in-frame clones here, not all; method: immunoSEQ multiplex PCR. The table records some 27,000 clones, around 60% of them present only once. Input material: Tregs from blood. These receptor sequences come from a woman aged 30 to 39 with type 1 diabetes.

The chain links TRBV30 to TRBJ1-2; TRBD1 is a possible D gene (5 bases). The CDR3 sequence is 14 residues long. The ends were cut back, 3 bases at V and 4 bases at J, with 15 bases in the middle. Germline V gene lookup returns CDR1 GTSNPN and CDR2 SVGIG (reference sequence). The CDR3 here is CAWRPQGLGYGYTF. CDR3 sequence (DNA): TGTGCCTGGAGGCCTCAGGGTCTCGGCTATGGCTACACCTTC.

The rearrangement joins TRBV19 to TRBJ2-5, with TRBD2 identical over 7 bases. The end of the DNA is better explained by TRBJ2-7, so the J call may be wrong. The V gene's germline CDR1 is LNHDA and CDR2 SQIVND (reference sequence). The CDR3 is 16 amino acids. CDR3 bases: TGTGCCAGTAGTAGAGGGGCTCTAGCGGTAACCTACGAGCAGTACTTC. It yields the protein CASSRGALAVTYEQYF.

V gene TRBV4-1 combines with J gene TRBJ2-3; 8 positions agree with TRBD2. The CDR3 covers 17 residues. The trim removed 0 bases at V and 4 bases at J, leaving 9 bases unmatched. From germline, CDR1 is MGHRA and CDR2 YSYEKL. The CDR3 spells CASSQDYGRADADTQYF. CDR3 nucleotide sequence: TGCGCCAGCAGCCAAGACTACGGGAGGGCCGACGCAGATACGCAGTATTTT.

The chain joins TRBV27 to TRBJ1-5; D might be TRBD1 (5 bases). V lost 9 bases to trimming and J lost 0 bases, with 21 bases between them. CDR3 length equals 17 residues. Germline CDR1 is MNHEY and CDR2 is SMNVEV (reference sequence). CDR3 in amino acids: CASRMGGSPYSNQPQHF. As DNA, the CDR3 is TGTGCCAGTCGTATGGGGGGGAGCCCGTATAGCAATCAGCCCCAGCATTTT.

This clone appeared once. CDR3 amino acids: CASSLALGGRGYNEQFF. CDR3 DNA sequence: TGTGCCAGCAGCTTAGCGCTGGGGGGGAGAGGGTACAATGAGCAGTTCTTC. The V call is TRBV7-9, the J call TRBJ2-1, with 7 nucleotides matching TRBD2. The CDR3 has 17 amino acids. From germline, CDR1 is SEHNR and CDR2 FQNEAQ (reference sequence). Trimming at V came to 0 bases and at J to 4 bases, leaving 9 bases not matched to a gene.

In DNA form, the CDR3 reads TGTGCCAGTAGTTACCTTAGCGGGATTGAGCAGTTCTTC. This sequence encodes CASSYLSGIEQFF. This chain joins TRBV19 and TRBJ2-1; 8 bases are a match to TRBD2. V dropped 5 bases and J dropped 9; count of bases not matched to a gene: 6. This CDR3 is built from 13 residues. Germline-derived CDR1 and CDR2 are LNHDA and SQIVND (reference sequence).

The chain joins TRBV11-3 to TRBJ2-1, with a possible D match to TRBD2 (6 bases). The CDR3 is 15 residues long. Trimming shortened V by 5 bases and J by 6 bases, and 17 bases separated the two germline ends. Per the germline V gene, CDR1 is SGHNT and CDR2 is YENEEA. Written as DNA, the CDR3 is TGTGCCAGCAGCCGACCGGGACTGGTGGGCAATGAGCAGTTCTTC. Translated: CASSRPGLVGNEQFF.